The 7 T cell receptor beta chains given below trace back to one sample, sequenced in a study of T cell responses to AZD1222 COVID-19 vaccine. Repertoires were generated with immunoSEQ multiplex PCR, while TCRdb's copy carries only in-frame clones and drops some. The table shows tens of thousands of clones, with more than 70% occurring only once. Sequences were derived from peripheral blood, sampled 28 days after the second AZD1222 dose. The receptors stem from an adult who received the AZD1222 COVID-19 vaccine.

The V gene is TRBV29-1, the J gene TRBJ1-4; D is unresolved. This CDR3 comprises 11 residues. Germline V gene data show CDR1 as SQVTM and CDR2 as ANQGSEA. V lost 6 bases and J lost 6, with 8 bases in between. CDR3 sequence (DNA): TGCAGCGTCCGAGGAGATGAAAAACTGTTTTTT. Protein sequence: CSVRGDEKLFF.

The rearrangement links TRBV5-8 to TRBJ1-1; D is unclear. Trimming took 8 bases from V and 2 from J, leaving 16 bases between them. CDR3 length equals 14 residues. Germline V gene lookup returns CDR1 SGHTS and CDR2 YDEGEE. The DNA for the CDR3 is TGTGCCAGAACCGCGCCCACCCTAAACACTGAAGCTTTCTTT. Its protein is CARTAPTLNTEAFF.

The gene calls are TRBV12-1 and TRBJ1-3. TRBV12-1 is shown as a pseudogene. The length of the CDR3 is 17 residues. CDR3 nucleotide sequence: TGTGCCAGCAGCTTTGGTGTCAGCAAACACTCTGGAAACACCATATATTTT. This encodes CASSFGVSKHSGNTIYF.

The chain has TRBV6-8 and TRBJ1-4; possible D gene TRBD1, 5 bases. CDR1 is MNHGY, CDR2 SAAAGT, per germline. The CDR3 is 12 amino acids. The V end was cut by 7 bases, the J end by 7 bases, with 10 bases between. CDR3 residues: CASTQGGEKLFF. The CDR3 coding sequence is TGTGCCAGCACCCAGGGAGGTGAAAAACTGTTTTTT.

V gene TRBV6-5 combines with J gene TRBJ2-2; tentative D call: TRBD2 (6 bases). CDR1 and CDR2 from the germline V gene are MNHEY and SVGAGI. With 1 base removed from V and 3 bases from J, the gap between germline ends came to 9 bases. The CDR3 has 15 residues. CDR3: CASSYLSSDTGELFF. The DNA for the CDR3 is TGTGCCAGCAGTTACTTGTCTAGCGACACCGGGGAGCTGTTTTTT.

The chain carries TRBV5-1 and TRBJ1-2; D gene uncertain. Germline V lookup: CDR1 SGHRS, CDR2 YFSETQ. Trimming took off 1 base at V and 5 bases at J, with 9 bases between the two ends. The CDR3 spans 13 residues. The CDR3 is CASSLNGDYGYTF. The CDR3 DNA sequence: TGCGCCAGCAGCTTGAACGGGGATTATGGCTACACCTTC.

This clone was observed a single time. The V gene is TRBV27, the J gene TRBJ1-1, with a tentative D call TRBD1 (5 bases). The length of the CDR3 is 15 residues. V gave up 5 bases and J gave up 3 bases, with 16 bases separating them. Germline CDR1 MNHEY, CDR2 SMNVEV (reference sequence). CDR3 coding DNA: TGTGCCAGCAGTGCTAAACTACAGGCTTACACTGAAGCTTTCTTT. This translates into CASSAKLQAYTEAFF.